This T cell receptor (beta chain) was obtained from a study of cytomegalovirus exposure and HLA in healthy donors. PCR amplification relied on 60 Vbeta primers (plus 13 Jbeta primers). Profiling relied on immunoSEQ multiplex PCR, and the TCRdb table lists in-frame clones only, not all of them. The table includes some 200,000 clones, around 74% detected once. Study-level points and caveats: By HLA locus, TCR association rates varied in a later analysis, with DRB1 showing the most and HLA-C the fewest. Common viral pathogens seemed to be connected with several of the most significant clusters, according to a later analysis.

As for this clone: Antigen unknown.

Sequenced sample: PBMCs. This clonotype was sampled from a female donor in good health and CMV-seronegative.

The CDR3: CASSLAQGAKGNTIYF. In DNA, the CDR3 is TGTGCCAGCAGCTTAGCTCAAGGGGCGAAAGGAAACACCATATATTTT. The chain is built from TRBV11-2 and TRBJ1-3, with D tentatively TRBD1 (5 bases). The CDR3 length is 16 residues. V was shortened by 1 base and J by 4 bases, with 14 bases between the two germline ends. Germline CDR1 is SGHAT and CDR2 is FQNNGV.